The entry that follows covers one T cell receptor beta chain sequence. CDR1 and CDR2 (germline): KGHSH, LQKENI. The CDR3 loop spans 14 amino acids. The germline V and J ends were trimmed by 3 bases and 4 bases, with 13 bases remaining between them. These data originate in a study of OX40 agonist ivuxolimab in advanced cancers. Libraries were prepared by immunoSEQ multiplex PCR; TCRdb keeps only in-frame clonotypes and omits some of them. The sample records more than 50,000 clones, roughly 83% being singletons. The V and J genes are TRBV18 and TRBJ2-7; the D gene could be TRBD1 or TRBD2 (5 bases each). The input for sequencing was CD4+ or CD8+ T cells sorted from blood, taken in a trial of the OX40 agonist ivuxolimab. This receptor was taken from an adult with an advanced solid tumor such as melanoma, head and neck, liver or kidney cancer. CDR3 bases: TGTGCCAGCTCACCTAGGGGAGTACTTTACGAGCAGTACTTC. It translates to CASSPRGVLYEQYF.